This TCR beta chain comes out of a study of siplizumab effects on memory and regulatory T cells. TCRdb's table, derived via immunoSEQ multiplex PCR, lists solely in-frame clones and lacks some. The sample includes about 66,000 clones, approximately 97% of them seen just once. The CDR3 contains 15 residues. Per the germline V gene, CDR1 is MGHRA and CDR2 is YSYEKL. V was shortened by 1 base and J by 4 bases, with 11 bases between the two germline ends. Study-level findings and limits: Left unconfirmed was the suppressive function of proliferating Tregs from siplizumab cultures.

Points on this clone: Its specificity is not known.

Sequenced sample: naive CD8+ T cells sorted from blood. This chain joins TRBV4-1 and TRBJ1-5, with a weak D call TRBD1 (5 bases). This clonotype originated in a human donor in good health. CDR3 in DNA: TGCGCCAGCAGCCAAGGTCAGGGTATGAATCAGCCCCAGCATTTT. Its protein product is CASSQGQGMNQPQHF.